Below are 28 T cell receptor beta chains sequenced from a single sample in a study of cytomegalovirus exposure and HLA in healthy donors. 13 Jbeta primers and 60 Vbeta primers were used for the PCR. The data were produced by immunoSEQ multiplex PCR, yet TCRdb's version contains in-frame clones alone and is incomplete. The table lists under 200,000 clones, around 84% of them singletons. Sequences were obtained from PBMCs. These receptors all come from a woman under 30 in good health and CMV-seronegative.

The CDR3 bases are TGTGCCAGTAGTATCCTACTGGGAGGCGCAGAACAGCCCCAGCATTTT. Translation gives CASSILLGGAEQPQHF. The chain is built from TRBV19 and TRBJ1-5; D is uncertain. The CDR3 length is 16 residues. Germline CDR1 and CDR2: LNHDA and SQIVND (reference sequence). The germline V and J ends were trimmed by 3 bases and 7 bases, with 19 bases remaining between them.

V is TRBV5-1 and J is TRBJ2-2; D gene uncertain. Trimming removed 8 bases from V and 1 base from J, with 18 bases in between. Germline V CDR1 and CDR2: SGHRS, YFSETQ. This CDR3 is built from 16 residues. The CDR3: CASRRDLTGNTGELFF. In DNA form, the CDR3 reads TGCGCCAGTCGGCGAGATCTGACGGGGAACACCGGGGAGCTGTTTTTT.

This clone was counted a single time. This chain connects TRBV7-2 to TRBJ2-1; D may be TRBD1 (7 bases). The germline V gene encodes CDR1 SGHTA and CDR2 FQGNSA. V gave up 4 bases and J gave up 4 bases, with 17 bases separating them. The CDR3 totals 16 residues. The CDR3 region is CASSSQGTQGYNEQFF. For the CDR3, the DNA is TGTGCCAGCAGCTCACAGGGGACTCAAGGATACAATGAGCAGTTCTTC.

The J gene is TRBJ1-1, the V gene TRBV13; D remains unclear. CDR3 length: 16 residues. Germline V gene lookup returns CDR1 PRHDT and CDR2 FYEKMQ (reference sequence). V lost 3 bases and J lost 0, with 14 bases in between. The DNA for the CDR3 is TGTGCCAGCAGCTTGCTATCGGGCGGGATGAACACTGAAGCTTTCTTT. It translates to CASSLLSGGMNTEAFF.

About this clone: At one end, the junction sequence differs from germline, possibly due to a read error. This rearrangement joins TRBV19 to TRBJ2-2; TRBD2 aligns across 10 bases. Germline-derived CDR1 and CDR2 are LNHDA and SQIVND (reference sequence). This CDR3 spans 17 amino acids. CDR3 loop: CVSSIWGSSGRRGELFF. The CDR3 DNA is TGTGTCAGTAGTATCTGGGGATCTAGCGGGAGACGGGGGGAGCTGTTTTTT.

The chain uses TRBV11-2 and TRBJ2-5, with 9 bases lining up with TRBD1. Germline trimming cut 6 bases from V and 1 base from J; bases unmatched to any gene: 3. Germline lookup yields CDR1 SGHAT and CDR2 FQNNGV. CDR3 size: 14 residues. CDR3 sequence reads: CASSWTGAQETQYF. For the CDR3, the DNA is TGTGCCAGCAGTTGGACAGGGGCCCAAGAGACCCAGTACTTC.

Turning to this clone: At one end, the junction sequence differs from germline, possibly due to a read error. The gene calls are TRBV7-9 and TRBJ2-1, with 9 positions matching TRBD1. Looked up from germline, CDR1 is SEHNR and CDR2 is FQNEAQ (reference sequence). The CDR3 has 14 amino acids. CDR3 bases: TGTTCCAGCAGAGACAGGGGGGGCTACAATGAGCAGTTCTTC. Protein: CSSRDRGGYNEQFF. The full variable domain, rest sourced from reference TRBV7-9 and TRBJ2-1, is DTGVSQNPRHKITKRGQNVTFRCDPISEHNRLYWYRQTLGQGPEFLTYFQNEAQLEKSRLLSDRFSAERPKGSFSTLEIQRTEQGDSAMYLCSSRDRGGYNEQFFGPGTRLTVL.

The gene calls are TRBV5-5 and TRBJ2-6, with D maybe TRBD1 (6 bases). The CDR3 runs 19 residues. The germline V and J ends were trimmed by 3 bases and 1 base, with 20 bases remaining between them. Germline V CDR1 and CDR2: SGHKS, YYEKEE (reference sequence). CDR3 amino acids: CASSWGGRGNPSGANVLTF. Here the CDR3 DNA reads TGTGCCAGCAGCTGGGGTGGCAGGGGTAATCCATCTGGGGCCAACGTCCTGACTTTC. Based on the CDR3 plus reference TRBV5-5 and TRBJ2-6, the full variable domain is DAGVTQSPTHLIKTRGQQVTLRCSPISGHKSVSWYQQVLGQGPQFIFQYYEKEERGRGNFPDRFSARQFPNYSSELNVNALLLGDSALYLCASSWGGRGNPSGANVLTFGAGSRLTVL.

This sequence joins TRBV2 and TRBJ2-5; 10 bases match TRBD2. There are 16 residues in the CDR3. With V trimmed by 6 bases and J by 5 bases, 12 bases remained unmatched. Germline values: CDR1 SNHLY, CDR2 FYNNEI. The CDR3 sequence is CASSKALAGVKETQYF. The CDR3 DNA reads as TGTGCCAGCAGCAAGGCGCTAGCGGGAGTAAAGGAGACCCAGTACTTC.

In this sample, this clone turned up a few times. The V gene is TRBV6-1, the J gene TRBJ1-5, with D hard to call. The CDR3 runs 15 residues. Per germline, CDR1 MNHNS and CDR2 SASEGT. V lost 4 bases to trimming and J lost 0 bases, with 10 bases between them. CDR3 nucleotides: TGTGCCAGCAGTGGGGCAACATTTAGCAATCAGCCCCAGCATTTT. Translating it yields CASSGATFSNQPQHF.

The CDR3 reads CASSLAGGNTIYF. The CDR3 nucleotides are TGTGCCAGCAGTTTGGCGGGTGGAAACACCATATATTTT. J is TRBJ1-3 and V is TRBV28; D gene ambiguous. From germline, CDR1 is MDHEN and CDR2 SYDVKM. Trimming cost V 3 bases and J 3 bases, with 6 bases left between them. The CDR3 consists of 13 residues.

This chain links TRBV6-1 with TRBJ1-3; D is possibly TRBD1 (5 bases). V gave up 3 bases and J gave up 3 bases, with 15 bases separating them. The germline V gene has CDR1 MNHNS and CDR2 SASEGT. The CDR3 runs 16 residues. CDR3 region: CASSDFPGLLGNTIYF. CDR3 nucleotide sequence: TGTGCCAGCAGTGATTTCCCAGGGCTTCTTGGAAACACCATATATTTT.

The V and J genes are TRBV1 and TRBJ1-1; TRBD1 is the table's D call, not checked against the DNA. TRBV1 is deemed a pseudogene. The CDR3 sequence is 14 residues long. CDR3 nucleotide sequence: TGCACCACTTATTTACAGCCCATGAACACTGAAGCTTTCTTT. Its protein is CTTYLQPMNTEAFF.

V and J are TRBV10-1 and TRBJ2-3, with 8 bases that match TRBD2. CDR3 length: 17 amino acids. Trimming cost V 0 bases and J 4 bases; bases outside gene matches: 9. The germline V gene has CDR1 WNHNN and CDR2 SYGVQD (reference sequence). This CDR3 is CASSESRRAGVADTQYF. CDR3 coding DNA: TGCGCCAGCAGTGAGTCTAGGAGAGCGGGAGTGGCAGATACGCAGTATTTT.

The V gene is TRBV7-2, the J gene TRBJ1-5; TRBD1 might be the D (5 bases). Germline V gene data show CDR1 as SGHTA and CDR2 as FQGNSA. V lost 3 bases and J lost 3, with 12 bases in between. The CDR3 loop spans 15 amino acids. The CDR3 is CASSFGHNLNQPQHF. The CDR3 nucleotides are TGTGCCAGCAGCTTTGGACATAACCTCAATCAGCCCCAGCATTTT.

This chain uses TRBV5-1 with TRBJ2-5; the match to TRBD1 covers 11 bases. Germline trimming cut 4 bases from V and 4 bases from J; bases unmatched to any gene: 3. This CDR3 is built from 14 residues. Germline CDR1 SGHRS, CDR2 YFSETQ. The CDR3 bases are TGCGCCAGCAGCCTGGGACAGGGGGGAGAGACCCAGTACTTC. Encoded protein: CASSLGQGGETQYF. Full variable domain (outside the CDR3, taken from reference TRBV5-1 and TRBJ2-5): KAGVTQTPRYLIKTRGQQVTLSCSPISGHRSVSWYQQTPGQGLQFLFEYFSETQRNKGNFPGRFSGRQFSNSRSEMNVSTLELGDSALYLCASSLGQGGETQYFGPGTRLLVL.

J is TRBJ1-2 and V is TRBV6-1; D is ambiguous. Germline V gives CDR1 MNHNS, CDR2 SASEGT. The CDR3 runs 16 residues. Between the trimmed V and J ends, which lost 2 bases and 5 bases, there was a span of 18 bases. DNA for the CDR3: TGTGCCAGCAGTGAATCTGGTAGTCCCACCGGGTATGGCTACACCTTC. Translating gives CASSESGSPTGYGYTF.

The gene calls are TRBV4-3 and TRBJ1-2, with TRBD1 matching 10 bases. Trimming at V came to 0 bases and at J to 7 bases, leaving 11 bases not matched to a gene. The CDR3 is 17 residues long. CDR1 is LGHNA and CDR2 is YSLEER in the germline V gene. CDR3 amino acids: CASSQDSVGQGIFGYTF. In DNA, the CDR3 is TGCGCCAGCAGCCAAGATTCGGTGGGACAGGGGATCTTTGGCTACACCTTC.

This clone was observed a single time. The chain couples TRBV28 to TRBJ1-4; TRBD1 matches 8 bases. After removal of 6 bases from V and 4 bases from J, the junction contained 10 bases not matched to a gene. Germline CDR1 reads MDHEN; CDR2 reads SYDVKM. The CDR3 is made up of 16 amino acids. The CDR3 here is CASSSSDRANNEKLFF. For the CDR3, the DNA is TGTGCCAGCAGCTCCTCGGACAGGGCAAATAATGAAAAACTGTTTTTT.

J is TRBJ2-7 and V is TRBV28, with D tentatively TRBD1 (7 bases). The CDR3 is 14 amino acids. V dropped 2 bases and J dropped 2 bases, with 10 bases sitting between them. Germline V lookup: CDR1 MDHEN, CDR2 SYDVKM. The CDR3 is CASSLARGAYEQYF. The CDR3 nucleotides are TGTGCCAGCAGTTTAGCCAGGGGGGCCTACGAGCAGTACTTC.

The sample holds a few counts of this clone. The chain employs TRBV4-3 and TRBJ1-3; 7 bases line up with TRBD1. CDR1 and CDR2 from the germline V gene are LGHNA and YSLEER. The CDR3 is 17 residues long. After removal of 4 bases from V and 3 bases from J, the junction contained 12 bases not matched to a gene. The CDR3: CASSRRQTGTDGNTIYF. CDR3 DNA: TGCGCCAGCAGCCGACGACAGACCGGGACAGATGGAAACACCATATATTTT.

The rearrangement joins TRBV21-1 to TRBJ2-7; the D call of TRBD2 is as the table states it, not checked on the DNA. TRBV21-1 is a known pseudogene. The CDR3 contains 17 residues. The CDR3 here is CASSTTPGLARTYEQYF. The CDR3 DNA is TGTGCCAGCAGCACGACGCCGGGACTAGCGAGAACCTACGAGCAGTACTTC.

This chain uses TRBV28 with TRBJ2-1, with D hard to call. V gave up 2 bases and J gave up 7 bases, with 9 bases separating them. The germline CDR1 and CDR2 sequences are MDHEN and SYDVKM. The CDR3 length is 13 residues. CDR3 bases: TGTGCCAGCAGTTTACTAGTGCGGAATGAGCAGTTCTTC. It yields the protein CASSLLVRNEQFF.

This chain connects TRBV27 to TRBJ1-1; D is unclear. Germline V lookup: CDR1 MNHEY, CDR2 SMNVEV (reference sequence). The CDR3 extends over 15 amino acids. Trimming shortened V by 1 base and J by 4 bases, and 13 bases separated the two germline ends. CDR3 in amino acids: CASSLLRELTTEAFF. CDR3 nucleotide sequence: TGTGCCAGCAGTTTATTGAGGGAATTGACCACTGAAGCTTTCTTT.

Turning to this clone: Germline is not matched at one junction end, which may reflect a read error. The V and J genes are TRBV10-2 and TRBJ2-1, with TRBD2 matching over 7 bases. The CDR3 runs to 12 residues. Germline lookup yields CDR1 WSHSY and CDR2 SAAADI. DNA for the CDR3: TGCGCCAGCAGGGCTAGGGACTATGTGACGCTCTTC. Its protein product is CASRARDYVTLF.

V and J are TRBV7-2 and TRBJ2-1, with D possibly being TRBD1 (5 bases). The length of the CDR3 is 15 residues. CDR1 and CDR2 (germline): SGHTA, FQGNSA. Trimming removed 6 bases from V and 4 bases from J, with 16 bases in between. CDR3 in amino acids: CASRSKGLVYNEQFF. The CDR3 bases are TGTGCCAGCAGATCGAAGGGGCTCGTTTACAATGAGCAGTTCTTC. The entire variable domain, with the rest obtained from reference TRBV7-2 and TRBJ2-1, is as follows: GAGVSQSPSNKVTEKGKDVELRCDPISGHTALYWYRQSLGQGLEFLIYFQGNSAPDKSGLPSDRFSAERTGGSVSTLTIQRTQQEDSAVYLCASRSKGLVYNEQFFGPGTRLTVL.

The rearrangement links TRBV27 to TRBJ2-2; 12 nucleotides line up with TRBD2. The length of the CDR3 is 17 residues. The trim removed 4 bases at V and 6 bases at J, leaving 9 bases unmatched. Germline lookup yields CDR1 MNHEY and CDR2 SMNVEV (reference sequence). The CDR3 nucleotides read TGTGCCAGCAGTTCGACTAGCGGGAGCGGTTGGGCCGGGGAGCTGTTTTTT. The encoded protein is CASSSTSGSGWAGELFF.

This clone showed up just once. CDR3 in DNA: TGCGCCAGCAGCCAAGATCGGGACAGGGGGCGAGCTAACTATGGCTACACCTTC. Translating it yields CASSQDRDRGRANYGYTF. The chain has TRBV4-3 and TRBJ1-2; TRBD1 agrees at 12 bases. This CDR3 contains 18 residues. Germline values: CDR1 LGHNA, CDR2 YSLEER. V shed 0 bases and J 0 bases; nucleotides not matched to a gene: 5.